The 24 T cell receptor beta chains below come from one sample, sequenced in a study of blood T cell repertoires in COVID-19. Produced via immunoSEQ multiplex PCR; TCRdb's table is partial and in-frame only. This table has more than 140,000 clones, 84% appearing once. Source material: peripheral blood. The receptors derive from a woman in her forties or fifties in a cohort sampled during active or convalescent COVID-19.

V usage is TRBV18 and J usage is TRBJ2-5, with D tentatively TRBD2 (7 bases). Trimming removed 3 bases at V and 4 bases at J, with 15 bases between. This CDR3 is built from 15 residues. The V gene's germline CDR1 is KGHSH and CDR2 LQKENI. DNA of the CDR3: TGTGCCAGCTCACCGGCGGGGGCCAAGGCAGAGACCCAGTACTTC. Protein product: CASSPAGAKAETQYF.

J is TRBJ2-2 and V is TRBV7-9; 7 bases line up with TRBD2. CDR1 and CDR2 (germline): SEHNR, FQNEAQ (reference sequence). V dropped 2 bases and J dropped 6; count of bases not matched to a gene: 12. CDR3 length: 17 residues. Written as DNA, the CDR3 is TGTGCCAGCAGCTTATTGTTGTTGCGAGCGGGGTCCGGGGAGCTGTTTTTT. Its translation is CASSLLLLRAGSGELFF.

The rearrangement joins TRBV7-9 to TRBJ1-1, with D tentatively TRBD1 (5 bases). The germline gives CDR1 SEHNR, CDR2 FQNEAQ (reference sequence). Between the trimmed V and J ends, which lost 3 bases and 1 base, there was a span of 9 bases. This CDR3 has 14 residues. CDR3 sequence reads: CASSFGAGNTEAFF. DNA for the CDR3: TGTGCCAGCAGCTTTGGGGCTGGGAACACTGAAGCTTTCTTT. The full variable domain, rest sourced from reference TRBV7-9 and TRBJ1-1, is DTGVSQNPRHKITKRGQNVTFRCDPISEHNRLYWYRQTLGQGPEFLTYFQNEAQLEKSRLLSDRFSAERPKGSFSTLEIQRTEQGDSAMYLCASSFGAGNTEAFFGQGTRLTVV.

The rearrangement links TRBV29-1 to TRBJ1-2; tentatively, D is TRBD1 (6 bases). Germline assignment: CDR1 SQVTM and CDR2 ANQGSEA. This CDR3 spans 14 amino acids. Trimming pared 6 bases from V and 4 bases from J, leaving 18 bases between. The CDR3 DNA sequence: TGCAGCGTAGACCAGAGCAGGGGAAGCTATGGCTACACCTTC. This sequence encodes CSVDQSRGSYGYTF.

The chain uses TRBV4-3 and TRBJ2-2, with TRBD2 matching over 13 bases. CDR1 and CDR2 from the germline V gene are LGHNA and YSLEER. V was clipped by 4 bases and J by 0 bases; unmatched bases: 5. The CDR3 is 18 amino acids. The CDR3 sequence is CASSRLAGGVANTGELFF. As DNA, the CDR3 is TGCGCCAGCAGCCGACTAGCGGGGGGTGTCGCGAACACCGGGGAGCTGTTTTTT.

The chain carries TRBV25-1 and TRBJ2-2, with 9 bases identical to TRBD1. V was pared by 3 bases and J by 6 bases, with 14 bases of the junction left unmatched. Germline CDR1 reads MGHDK; CDR2 reads SYGVNS. CDR3 size: 18 residues. This chain's CDR3 is CASSDGLIGQGTPGELFF. CDR3 nucleotide sequence: TGTGCCAGCAGTGATGGGTTAATAGGACAGGGGACCCCCGGGGAGCTGTTTTTT.

The chain links TRBV3-1 (or the pseudogene TRBV3-2) to TRBJ1-1; the match to TRBD1 covers 9 bases. This CDR3 is built from 14 residues. The junction had 6 bases not matched to a gene; V was cut back by 3 bases and J by 7 bases. Germline CDR1 is LGHDT and CDR2 is YNNKEL (reference sequence). CDR3 sequence reads: CASSQGQGLGEAFF. In nucleotides, the CDR3 is TGTGCCAGCAGCCAGGGACAGGGACTCGGTGAAGCTTTCTTT.

This clone was seen ten or more times. The chain uses TRBV7-2 and TRBJ2-1; D is ambiguous. CDR3 size: 13 residues. The germline gives CDR1 SGHTA, CDR2 FQGNSA. V was trimmed by 2 bases and J by 3 bases, leaving 5 bases between them. The CDR3 DNA follows: TGTGCCAGCAGCTTACAGGTCTACAATGAGCAGTTCTTC. Amino acids: CASSLQVYNEQFF.

This sequence joins TRBV6-6 and TRBJ1-3, with D possibly being TRBD1 (5 bases). The CDR3 has 14 residues. The germline gives CDR1 MNHNY, CDR2 SVGAGI (reference sequence). V lost 5 bases, J lost 0 bases, and 8 bases lay in between. This CDR3 is CASSTTDSGNTIYF. CDR3 coding DNA: TGTGCCAGCAGTACGACAGACTCTGGAAACACCATATATTTT.

V gene TRBV3-1 (or the pseudogene TRBV3-2) combines with J gene TRBJ2-7; 8 positions match TRBD2. After removal of 1 base from V and 6 bases from J, the junction contained 11 bases not matched to a gene. The CDR3 runs to 16 residues. The germline V gene has CDR1 LGHDT and CDR2 YNNKEL (reference sequence). CDR3 residues: CASSQASLAGGREQYF. Written as DNA, the CDR3 is TGTGCCAGCAGCCAAGCCTCCCTGGCGGGGGGCCGCGAGCAGTACTTC.

The chain combines TRBV5-1 with TRBJ2-5, with D tentatively TRBD2 (6 bases). The CDR3 extends over 16 amino acids. The germline CDR1 and CDR2 sequences are SGHRS and YFSETQ. The V end lost 3 bases, the J end lost 1 base, and 16 bases lay between the germline ends. This CDR3 is CASSWGDPSSQETQYF. DNA for the CDR3: TGCGCCAGCAGCTGGGGGGACCCTAGTTCCCAAGAGACCCAGTACTTC.

V and J are TRBV19 and TRBJ2-7; TRBD1 matches 9 bases. The CDR3 extends over 15 amino acids. From germline, CDR1 is LNHDA and CDR2 SQIVND (reference sequence). After removal of 7 bases from V and 2 bases from J, the junction contained 9 bases not matched to a gene. In nucleotides, the CDR3 is TGTGCCAGTAATTCGGGGACAGGGAGTCCCTACGAGCAGTACTTC. Protein: CASNSGTGSPYEQYF.

The chain is built from TRBV2 and TRBJ2-2; 10 nucleotides align to TRBD1. V shed 6 bases, J shed 6 bases, and the junction held 4 bases outside the gene matches. CDR1 and CDR2 from the germline V gene are SNHLY and FYNNEI. This CDR3 region has 14 residues. CDR3 loop: CASSRDRGPGELFF. The CDR3 nucleotides are TGTGCCAGCAGCCGGGACAGGGGCCCCGGGGAGCTGTTTTTT.

This CDR3 reads CASSSIGGPKLFGELFF. In nucleotides, the CDR3 is TGTGCCAGCAGCTCGATCGGGGGGCCGAAACTCTTCGGGGAGCTGTTTTTT. This chain links TRBV7-9 with TRBJ2-2; D might be TRBD2 (7 bases). Looked up from germline, CDR1 is SEHNR and CDR2 is FQNEAQ (reference sequence). Trimming pared 4 bases from V and 7 bases from J, leaving 22 bases between. The CDR3 is made up of 17 amino acids.

The V and J genes are TRBV4-1 and TRBJ2-5; D may be TRBD2 (6 bases). CDR1 and CDR2 (germline): MGHRA, YSYEKL. Trimming cost V 2 bases and J 2 bases, with 18 bases left between them. This CDR3 is built from 17 residues. The CDR3 protein is CASSQPRLVRGQETQYF. DNA of the CDR3: TGCGCCAGCAGCCAACCGCGACTAGTGAGAGGGCAAGAGACCCAGTACTTC.

The rearrangement joins TRBV19 to TRBJ2-3; 9 nucleotides line up with TRBD2. Per germline, CDR1 LNHDA and CDR2 SQIVND (reference sequence). The trim removed 4 bases at V and 0 bases at J, leaving 8 bases unmatched. CDR3 length: 17 amino acids. CDR3 residues: CASSSVAGLASTDTQYF. The CDR3 region has the DNA TGTGCCAGTAGTAGCGTTGCGGGACTAGCCAGCACAGATACGCAGTATTTT.

On this clone itself: A read error may explain this, as a much larger clone is one base away. This same CDR3 is encoded by further DNA sequences in the sample. This chain uses TRBV4-2 with TRBJ1-2, with 9 bases identical to TRBD1. The ends lost 3 bases at V and 4 bases at J; junction bases unmatched: 3. The length of the CDR3 is 14 residues. Germline V gene sequence: CDR1 LGHNA, CDR2 YNFKEQ. The CDR3 protein is CASSQEDRGYGYTF. CDR3 DNA: TGTGCCAGCAGCCAGGAGGACAGGGGCTATGGCTACACCTTC.

The chain uses TRBV19 and TRBJ1-3; D not resolved. CDR1 and CDR2 (germline): LNHDA, SQIVND (reference sequence). Between the trimmed V and J ends, which lost 7 bases and 0 bases, there was a span of 10 bases. There are 14 residues in the CDR3. The CDR3 nucleotides read TGTGCCAGTATGGTAGGGAGCTCTGGAAACACCATATATTTT. This translates into CASMVGSSGNTIYF.

CDR3 sequence: CASSSQQGQAGYTF. The CDR3, as DNA: TGTGCCAGCAGCTCCCAACAGGGGCAAGCTGGCTACACCTTC. The V call is TRBV7-2, the J call TRBJ1-2; TRBD1 aligns across 7 bases. Germline values: CDR1 SGHTA, CDR2 FQGNSA. Germline trimming cut 4 bases from V and 7 bases from J; bases unmatched to any gene: 9. CDR3 length equals 14 residues.

The chain has TRBV3-1 (or the pseudogene TRBV3-2) and TRBJ2-2, with D perhaps TRBD2 (7 bases). The CDR3 has 17 amino acids. In germline, CDR1 is LGHDT, CDR2 YNNKEL (reference sequence). Trimming took 4 bases from V and 4 from J, leaving 19 bases between them. CDR3 region: CASSPPDGGPPTGELFF. In DNA, the CDR3 is TGTGCCAGCAGCCCCCCTGACGGGGGGCCGCCCACCGGGGAGCTGTTTTTT.

This clone turned up a few times. The V call is TRBV7-9, the J call TRBJ2-2; D is perhaps TRBD2 (6 bases). The germline V and J ends were trimmed by 1 base and 6 bases, with 15 bases remaining between them. The germline V gene encodes CDR1 SEHNR and CDR2 FQNEAQ (reference sequence). The CDR3 loop spans 16 amino acids. CDR3 bases: TGTGCCAGCAGCTTAGGCCGGACTATCGAGGCCGGGGAGCTGTTTTTT. Residues: CASSLGRTIEAGELFF.

This clone occurred once. CDR3 nucleotides: TGTGCCAGCAGCTTAGTGGAGTCGGGCACTGAAGCTTTCTTT. It specifies CASSLVESGTEAFF. The chain joins TRBV11-2 to TRBJ1-1; D is ambiguous. Trimming left V 1 base short and J 4 bases short, with 10 bases between. The CDR3 is 14 residues long. Germline-derived CDR1 and CDR2 are SGHAT and FQNNGV.

Written as DNA, the CDR3 is TGCGCCAGCAGCCAGGGACATCCGGGGCTGGAGCAGTTCTTC. It yields the protein CASSQGHPGLEQFF. The chain is built from TRBV5-1 and TRBJ2-1; TRBD1 is a possible D gene (6 bases). The CDR3 loop spans 14 amino acids. Germline V CDR1 and CDR2: SGHRS, YFSETQ. V lost 4 bases to trimming and J lost 10 bases, with 18 bases between them. Full variable domain (outside the CDR3, taken from reference TRBV5-1 and TRBJ2-1): KAGVTQTPRYLIKTRGQQVTLSCSPISGHRSVSWYQQTPGQGLQFLFEYFSETQRNKGNFPGRFSGRQFSNSRSEMNVSTLELGDSALYLCASSQGHPGLEQFFGPGTRLTVL.

CDR3 loop: CASSRRQGETQYF. For the CDR3, the DNA is TGCGCCAGCAGCCGGCGACAGGGAGAAACCCAGTACTTC. The V gene is TRBV5-1, the J gene TRBJ2-5; 7 bases fit TRBD1. This CDR3 is built from 13 residues. Germline V gene data show CDR1 as SGHRS and CDR2 as YFSETQ. Trimming took 4 bases from V and 8 from J; bases not matched to a gene: 8.